The 24 T cell receptor beta chains presented below share a single source sample, sequenced in a study of blood T cell repertoires in COVID-19 (dated by TCRdb to about 2020). The library was produced with the immunoSEQ multiplex PCR assay. Entries here come from immuneACCESS through TCRdb and include only in-frame sequences with V and J called. Some clones fail to appear in such tables; in the studies checked, an unresolved V gene covers under half of the shortfall, and the cause of the remainder is unknown. The sample table contains around 110,000 clones; only one count was recorded for 71% of them. More than 0.8% of the sample belongs to the ten largest clones. The material sequenced was peripheral blood. The receptor source for this set is a human donor with acute or convalescent COVID-19. The donor label of this sample is uncertain.

This chain uses TRBV6-2 or TRBV6-3 with TRBJ1-3; D is unclear. CDR1 MNHEY and CDR2 SVGEGT come from the germline V gene. This CDR3 has 15 amino acids. V was pared by 3 bases and J by 4 bases, with 13 bases between. As DNA, the CDR3 is TGTGCCAGCAGTTATTTGGGCGTGCTCGGAAACACCATATATTTT. This translates into CASSYLGVLGNTIYF.

This clone was seen more than once but under ten times. The genes are TRBV4-1 and TRBJ1-2, with 7 positions matching TRBD1. V trimming: 1 base; J trimming: 7 bases; junction bases outside the gene matches: 9. This CDR3 has 15 amino acids. The germline gives CDR1 MGHRA, CDR2 YSYEKL. The CDR3 region has the DNA TGCGCCAGCAGCCAAGCCCCAGGGGGTTTGGGTGGCTACACCTTC. Protein product: CASSQAPGGLGGYTF.

A few counts support this clone. The chain uses TRBV28 and TRBJ1-2; 8 bases are shared with TRBD1. J gave up 6 bases and V 6 bases, and 15 bases lay outside the gene matches. Germline assignment: CDR1 MDHEN and CDR2 SYDVKM. The CDR3 extends over 16 amino acids. In nucleotides, the CDR3 is TGTGCCAGCAGCCCACAGCGGGCAGGGGGCTGGAATGGCTACACCTTC. Its protein is CASSPQRAGGWNGYTF.

The genes are TRBV11-2 and TRBJ1-6, with D unresolved. Trimming took 0 bases from V and 9 from J, leaving 12 bases between them. The germline gives CDR1 SGHAT, CDR2 FQNNGV. This CDR3 region has 15 residues. This chain's CDR3 is CASSLELGPFSPLHF. The CDR3 DNA reads as TGTGCCAGCAGCTTAGAGTTGGGCCCCTTTTCACCCCTCCACTTT.

CDR3 amino acids: CASRETGRGLMNTEAFF. CDR3 in DNA: TGTGCCAGCAGAGAGACAGGCCGGGGTTTAATGAACACTGAAGCTTTCTTT. J is TRBJ1-1 and V is TRBV2; a weak D match, TRBD1 (6 bases). This CDR3 comprises 17 residues. V lost 6 bases, J lost 0 bases, and 20 bases lay in between. The germline V gene has CDR1 SNHLY and CDR2 FYNNEI.

V is TRBV2 and J is TRBJ2-5, with D possibly matching TRBD2 (6 bases). Germline V gene lookup returns CDR1 SNHLY and CDR2 FYNNEI. V lost 6 bases, J lost 2 bases, and 16 bases lay in between. CDR3 length: 15 residues. CDR3 bases: TGTGCCAGCAGGGGCGGGACTTTGATACAAGAGACCCAGTACTTC. It translates to CASRGGTLIQETQYF.

V is TRBV10-2 and J is TRBJ2-7; 15 nucleotides match TRBD2. The CDR3 loop spans 17 amino acids. Germline V CDR1 and CDR2: WSHSY, SAAADI. V lost 8 bases to trimming and J lost 7 bases; unmatched junction nucleotides: 15. CDR3 in amino acids: CASAAVPGTSGGWEQYV. CDR3 bases: TGCGCCAGCGCGGCAGTTCCCGGGACTAGCGGGGGGTGGGAGCAGTACGTC.

The rearrangement joins TRBV4-1 to TRBJ2-2; perhaps TRBD1 as D (6 bases). With 2 bases removed from V and 5 bases from J, the gap between germline ends came to 12 bases. In germline, CDR1 is MGHRA, CDR2 YSYEKL. This CDR3 region has 15 residues. The CDR3 nucleotides read TGCGCCAGCAGCCAACTGGGGGCACGGACCGGGGAGCTGTTTTTT. It translates to CASSQLGARTGELFF.

The chain carries TRBV6-6 and TRBJ1-5, with D possibly being TRBD1 (5 bases). The V gene's germline CDR1 is MNHNY and CDR2 SVGAGI (reference sequence). CDR3 size: 16 residues. Deletions cut 2 bases from V and 0 bases from J, with 11 bases between. The CDR3 DNA follows: TGTGCCAGCAGTTACGGCGCCGGGGGTAGCAATCAGCCCCAGCATTTT. This gives the protein CASSYGAGGSNQPQHF.

The chain carries TRBV5-6 and TRBJ2-3; TRBD2 might be the D (5 bases). In germline, CDR1 is SGHDT, CDR2 YYEEEE. The CDR3 runs to 12 residues. V was trimmed by 4 bases and J by 4 bases, leaving 7 bases between them. The CDR3 protein is CASSGLADTQYF. CDR3 DNA: TGTGCCAGCAGCGGACTGGCAGATACGCAGTATTTT.

The V and J genes are TRBV24-1 and TRBJ2-1, with a tentative D call TRBD2 (6 bases). The CDR3 is 18 amino acids. The V gene lost 1 base and the J gene lost 2 bases, with 17 bases spanning the gap. Germline CDR1 is KGHDR and CDR2 is SFDVKD. This chain's CDR3 is CATSDFAFFRGAYNEQFF. The CDR3, as DNA: TGTGCCACCAGTGATTTTGCCTTCTTTCGCGGGGCCTACAATGAGCAGTTCTTC.

The rearrangement links TRBV6-6 to TRBJ1-1; no clear D. Germline V gene sequence: CDR1 MNHNY, CDR2 SVGAGI (reference sequence). The V and J ends lost 2 bases and 2 bases respectively, with 9 bases between them. The CDR3 extends over 14 amino acids. Here the CDR3 reads CASSYERANTEAFF. The CDR3 DNA is TGTGCCAGCAGTTACGAGAGGGCCAACACTGAAGCTTTCTTT.

This sequence joins TRBV7-9 and TRBJ1-3; D may be TRBD1 (6 bases). V was trimmed by 5 bases and J by 4 bases, leaving 9 bases between them. The germline gives CDR1 SEHNR, CDR2 FQNEAQ (reference sequence). This CDR3 region has 13 residues. The DNA of the CDR3 is TGTGCCAGCAGCCCCGGACAGGGAAACACCATATATTTT. This sequence encodes CASSPGQGNTIYF.

CDR3 DNA: TGTGCCACCAGTGATTTGGAATTCGCGGGCACAGATACGCAGTATTTT. Translated: CATSDLEFAGTDTQYF. The J gene is TRBJ2-3, the V gene TRBV24-1; D remains unclear. The length of the CDR3 is 16 residues. The germline gives CDR1 KGHDR, CDR2 SFDVKD. Trimming left V 0 bases short and J 1 base short, with 10 bases between.

There are a few counts of this clone. The rearrangement uses TRBV28 and TRBJ2-5; 12 positions agree with TRBD2. In germline, CDR1 is MDHEN, CDR2 SYDVKM. This CDR3 spans 17 amino acids. J lost 2 bases, V lost 3 bases, and 7 bases had no gene match. CDR3: CASSFGWTSGEQETQYF. The CDR3 coding sequence is TGTGCCAGCAGTTTTGGGTGGACTAGCGGGGAACAAGAGACCCAGTACTTC.

The chain joins TRBV5-1 to TRBJ1-1; D possibly corresponds to TRBD1 (5 bases). CDR1 is SGHRS and CDR2 is YFSETQ in the germline V gene. V lost 0 bases, J lost 5 bases, and 20 bases lay in between. The CDR3 is 17 amino acids. The CDR3 protein is CASSLDLYAGFGTEAFF. In DNA, the CDR3 is TGCGCCAGCAGCTTGGATCTATACGCAGGGTTTGGAACTGAAGCTTTCTTT.

This chain links TRBV6-5 with TRBJ1-4; tentatively, D is TRBD1 (6 bases). The length of the CDR3 is 15 residues. Per germline, CDR1 MNHEY and CDR2 SVGAGI. The V end was cut by 6 bases, the J end by 4 bases, with 15 bases between. The CDR3 nucleotides are TGTGCCAGCAGCCCCTGGGGGGGCGGTAATGAAAAACTGTTTTTT. As protein: CASSPWGGGNEKLFF.

This sequence joins TRBV6-5 and TRBJ1-6, with D hard to call. CDR3 length: 15 residues. The germline gives CDR1 MNHEY, CDR2 SVGAGI. Trimming stripped 0 bases from V and 9 bases from J, with 12 bases between. CDR3 sequence reads: CASSYSIQGLSPLHF. The CDR3 nucleotides read TGTGCCAGCAGTTACTCGATCCAAGGACTTTCACCCCTCCACTTT.

The chain joins TRBV5-4 to TRBJ1-3, with a tentative D call TRBD1 (5 bases). The CDR3 consists of 15 residues. The germline V gene has CDR1 SGHNT and CDR2 YYREEE (reference sequence). With 9 bases removed from V and 2 bases from J, the gap between germline ends came to 18 bases. The CDR3 reads CATSVGGMPGNTIYF. As DNA, the CDR3 is TGTGCCACCTCAGTGGGGGGTATGCCTGGAAACACCATATATTTT.

The J gene is TRBJ2-7, the V gene TRBV5-1, with D maybe TRBD2 (6 bases). CDR1 SGHRS and CDR2 YFSETQ come from the germline V gene. This CDR3 contains 16 residues. V lost 7 bases to trimming and J lost 2 bases, with 22 bases between them. CDR3 sequence reads: CASRGYRTTSTYEQYF. As DNA, the CDR3 is TGCGCCAGCCGCGGATATAGGACTACCTCCACCTACGAGCAGTACTTC.

The sample holds one count of this clone. The V and J genes are TRBV18 and TRBJ1-3; tentatively, D is TRBD1 (5 bases). Germline V gene lookup returns CDR1 KGHSH and CDR2 LQKENI. The CDR3 length is 16 residues. With 3 bases removed from V and 0 bases from J, the gap between germline ends came to 12 bases. CDR3: CASSPGTGLSGNTIYF. CDR3 nucleotides: TGTGCCAGCTCACCCGGGACGGGACTCTCTGGAAACACCATATATTTT. The full variable domain, rest sourced from reference TRBV18 and TRBJ1-3, is NAGVMQNPRHLVRRRGQEARLRCSPMKGHSHVYWYRQLPEEGLKFMVYLQKENIIDESGMPKERFSAEFPKEGPSILRIQQVVRGDSAAYFCASSPGTGLSGNTIYFGEGSWLTVV.

V gene TRBV5-1 combines with J gene TRBJ2-5; D might be TRBD1 (5 bases). CDR3 length: 14 residues. Germline-derived CDR1 and CDR2 are SGHRS and YFSETQ. Trimming removed 0 bases at V and 1 base at J, with 7 bases between. CDR3 in DNA: TGCGCCAGCAGCTTGGTGACAGCCCAAGAGACCCAGTACTTC. It encodes CASSLVTAQETQYF.

The chain combines TRBV30 with TRBJ1-2; possible D gene TRBD1, 5 bases. The CDR3 has 13 residues. The germline V gene has CDR1 GTSNPN and CDR2 SVGIG (reference sequence). Trimming left V 8 bases short and J 4 bases short, with 17 bases between. CDR3 sequence reads: CAISGLAGYGYTF. The DNA for the CDR3 is TGTGCCATTTCGGGACTGGCGGGCTATGGCTACACCTTC.

J is TRBJ2-6 and V is TRBV9, with a tentative D call TRBD2 (6 bases). The germline gives CDR1 SGDLS, CDR2 YYNGEE. V was cut by 2 bases and J by 0 bases, with 9 bases left in between. CDR3 length: 16 amino acids. The CDR3 DNA sequence: TGTGCCAGCAGCGTGGGCGGGGCCTCTGGGGCCAACGTCCTGACTTTC. Translated, it gives CASSVGGASGANVLTF. Using reference TRBV9 and TRBJ2-6 for the parts outside the CDR3, the full variable domain is DSGVTQTPKHLITATGQRVTLRCSPRSGDLSVYWYQQSLDQGLQFLIQYYNGEERAKGNILERFSAQQFPDLHSELNLSSLELGDSALYFCASSVGGASGANVLTFGAGSRLTVL.